This T cell receptor (beta chain) was observed in a study of T cell responses to AZD1222 COVID-19 vaccine (dated by TCRdb to the early 2020s). Regarding the study in general: Because spike-specific TCR depth and breadth did not differ between the two schedules, AZD1222 recipients who got a second dose at roughly 4 weeks were pooled with those who got a second dose at roughly 12 weeks. A total of 233 trial participants underwent TCR sequencing, of whom around 200 received two doses of AZD1222 and about 25 received two doses of the MenACWY control vaccine. Trial participants were enrolled by age into 18-55, 56-69 and 70-plus year subgroups, with about 150, 28 and 57 TCR-sequenced participants respectively. The paper as a whole reports these results and caveats: After two AZD1222 doses, both the breadth and the depth of spike-specific TCRs were significantly higher than at day 0 and than in MenACWY recipients. Reportedly, close to half of the unique spike-specific TCRs recognized epitopes lying outside the regions that are mutated in the B.1.351 and B.1.1.7 variants. The 56-69-year group was small, and its depth increase did not reach significance, likely because of low power. No day 14 peak-response samples were available, so repertoires were characterized only after the peak T cell response. Participants were mostly white British, with more females than males. The authors suggested clonal diversity may have been underestimated. Conclusions about previously exposed vaccinees were limited because only six AZD1222 recipients were SARS-CoV-2 seropositive at baseline. CD4 TCRs associated with the vaccine covered the entire spike protein, and the dominant responses were in regions 160-218 and 743-854.

The CDR3 regions of human TCRbeta chains were analyzed by immunosequencing. In the authors' own workflow: Repertoire TCRs were matched against a reference library of SARS-CoV-2-specific TCRs generated with the MIRA antigen-specificity platform. Breadth was defined as the fraction of unique TCRs that were SARS-CoV-2-associated, and depth was defined as the fraction of total T cells that were SARS-CoV-2-associated. Using the MIRA data, each spike-specific TCR was assigned both to the spike region to which the TCR was reactive and to a CD4 or CD8 class. Log10-transformed breadth and depth values were compared by one-way ANOVA with Sidak's multiple comparisons tests. TCRdb obtained this table from immuneACCESS and retained in-frame rearrangements with V and J assigned. These tables miss some clones; where compared with another copy, unresolved V genes account for less than half of the shortfall, and the remainder is unexplained. From that table come the V and J calls and clone size; the DNA was used to work out D and trimming. The table for this sample lists 150,000 or so clones; approximately 85% of them were counted only once. Over 7% of the sample belongs to the ten largest clones.

Interpreted using the paper, the time point label stands for: baseline before first vaccination. Vaccinee samples came from UK trials COV001 and COV002, including a single-blind randomized controlled phase 2/3 trial of AZD1222 (ChAdOx1 nCoV-19) in healthy adults. For TCRbeta chain sequencing, PBMC samples from trial participants were taken at day 0 and at day 28 after the second dose. Concerning this clone: It has no known antigen specificity. The record has no base qualities; no much larger clone is one base away.

The germline V and J ends show losses of 2 bases and 0 bases respectively, and no gene match explains 5 bases of the junction. From the cysteine through the phenylalanine, the CDR3 covers 16 amino acids. The only DNA kept is the CDR3, 48 bases in frame from the first base. The specimen was peripheral blood, collected on day 0 of AZD1222 vaccination. Recombination joined TRBV5-7 with TRBJ2-3, with 8 bases in between that match TRBD2. TRBV5-7 is an ORF, and what it does is uncertain. This TCR was sampled from an adult in good health. The bases are TGTGCCAGCAGCTTAAGGAGACTAGCGAGCACAGATACGCAGTATTTT. It codes for CASSLRRLASTDTQYF.